This TCR beta chain stems from a study of beta chain features in type 1 diabetes. Findings and limits, study-wide: Cells with high TCR expression could be over-represented by cDNA sequencing. A potential influence of HLA type upon TCRB rearrangement remained unresolved herein.

With respect to this clone: Its antigen is currently unknown.

Each of the CD4+ naive, central memory, regulatory and stem cell-like memory populations was sorted via CD45RO/CCR7/CD25/CD127/CD95/CD27. Sorting produced populations that all topped 98% purity. Of the isolated RNA, all was reverse transcribed, and so the sequenced material was expressed TCRB transcripts. This table comes from immunoSEQ multiplex PCR, and its TCRdb copy is limited to in-frame clones, with some not included. This table holds 220,000 or so clones, more than 65% found once. Trimming took off 0 bases at V and 6 bases at J, with 6 bases between the two ends. The CDR3 contains 11 residues. Germline V gives CDR1 SQVTM, CDR2 ANQGSEA.

Sequenced sample: naive CD4+ T cells from blood. This clonotype was sampled from a man aged 30-40 years in good health. The chain is built from TRBV29-1 and TRBJ2-7, with D possibly matching TRBD1 (6 bases). CDR3 loop: CSVEDRGEQYF. The CDR3 DNA reads TGCAGCGTTGAAGACAGGGGCGAGCAGTACTTC.